The next 11 T cell receptor beta chains were all read from a single sample in a study of OX40 agonist ivuxolimab in advanced cancers. The library came from the immunoSEQ multiplex PCR assay. TCRdb carries this immuneACCESS record with in-frame sequences only. Its versions omit some clonotypes, under half of them owing to an unresolved V gene in the studies checked, with the rest unexplained. The sample table lists about 32,000 clones, less than 85% of them with a count of one. The ten largest clones represent 15% to 20% of the sample. Material: CD4+ or CD8+ T cells sorted from blood, obtained in a trial of the OX40 agonist ivuxolimab. The origin of the receptors is an adult with an advanced solid tumor such as melanoma, head and neck, liver or kidney cancer.

This sequence joins TRBV27 and TRBJ2-7; TRBD2 matches 7 bases. This CDR3 has 15 amino acids. V dropped 2 bases and J dropped 2; count of bases not matched to a gene: 6. The germline gives CDR1 MNHEY, CDR2 SMNVEV (reference sequence). CDR3 coding DNA: TGTGCCAGCAGTTTAGGGAGGGAGGGAACCTACGAGCAGTACTTC. Translating gives CASSLGREGTYEQYF.

The chain employs TRBV4-1 and TRBJ2-2, with D unresolved. V lost 2 bases and J lost 0, with 10 bases in between. CDR1 and CDR2 (germline): MGHRA, YSYEKL. The CDR3 is 16 residues long. CDR3 coding DNA: TGCGCCAGCAGCCAAAATTGGTTCGCGAACACCGGGGAGCTGTTTTTT. Protein product: CASSQNWFANTGELFF.

The chain couples TRBV7-9 to TRBJ1-3; D gene unclear. Germline-derived CDR1 and CDR2 are SEHNR and FQNEAQ (reference sequence). CDR3 length: 14 residues. Trimming shortened V by 5 bases and J by 4 bases, and 12 bases separated the two germline ends. The CDR3 sequence: CASSKGIIGNTIYF. In nucleotides, the CDR3 is TGTGCCAGCAGCAAAGGGATAATCGGAAACACCATATATTTT.

The V and J genes are TRBV28 and TRBJ2-4; no definite D call. The CDR3 contains 14 residues. Trimming took off 3 bases at V and 12 bases at J, with 18 bases between the two ends. The germline V gene encodes CDR1 MDHEN and CDR2 SYDVKM. The CDR3, as DNA: TGTGCCAGCAGTTTGAGTAACCGAAAAACGGATCAGTACTTC. This sequence encodes CASSLSNRKTDQYF. The full variable domain, its missing parts supplied by reference TRBV28 and TRBJ2-4, is DVKVTQSSRYLVKRTGEKVFLECVQDMDHENMFWYRQDPGLGLRLIYFSYDVKMKEKGDIPEGYSVSREKKERFSLILESASTNQTSMYLCASSLSNRKTDQYFGAGTRLSVL.

Concerning this clone: Additional DNA sequences in this sample encode the identical CDR3. This chain links TRBV19 with TRBJ2-7; 9 bases match TRBD2. CDR3 length equals 15 residues. Trimming took 3 bases from V and 0 from J; bases not matched to a gene: 3. The germline CDR1 and CDR2 sequences are LNHDA and SQIVND (reference sequence). The CDR3, as DNA: TGTGCCAGTAGTATCGCGGGGGGGACCTCCTACGAGCAGTACTTC. Its protein product is CASSIAGGTSYEQYF.

In this sample, this clone turned up a few times. The chain couples TRBV27 to TRBJ1-5; unclear D gene. Trimming removed 2 bases from V and 4 bases from J, with 6 bases in between. CDR1 and CDR2 (germline): MNHEY, SMNVEV (reference sequence). The CDR3 extends over 13 amino acids. This chain's CDR3 is CASSLTVNQPQHF. DNA of the CDR3: TGTGCCAGCAGTTTAACGGTGAATCAGCCCCAGCATTTT.

This clone is a singleton in its sample. This rearrangement joins TRBV6-5 to TRBJ1-1; D unclear. The CDR3 has 13 amino acids. Deletions cut 2 bases from V and 1 base from J, with 5 bases between. Germline V CDR1 and CDR2: MNHEY, SVGAGI. As DNA, the CDR3 is TGTGCCAGCAGTTACGCACAGAACACTGAAGCTTTCTTT. This encodes CASSYAQNTEAFF.

CDR3 residues: CASSSSVGAKNIQYF. The CDR3 DNA follows: TGTGCCAGCAGCTCTTCGGTCGGGGCCAAAAACATTCAGTACTTC. This chain joins TRBV7-9 and TRBJ2-4; D unresolved. Germline CDR1 SEHNR, CDR2 FQNEAQ (reference sequence). This CDR3 has 15 amino acids. V lost 4 bases to trimming and J lost 1 base, with 11 bases between them.

The chain links TRBV19 to TRBJ1-5; D may be TRBD1 (6 bases). Germline V lookup: CDR1 LNHDA, CDR2 SQIVND (reference sequence). The CDR3 has 15 amino acids. The germline V and J ends were trimmed by 10 bases and 3 bases, with 19 bases remaining between them. This CDR3 is CATQPDRSNNQPQHF. The CDR3, as DNA: TGTGCCACCCAACCCGACAGGTCTAACAATCAGCCCCAGCATTTT.

V is TRBV2 and J is TRBJ1-1; D is unclear. The CDR3 contains 15 residues. CDR1 is SNHLY, CDR2 FYNNEI, per germline. V was trimmed by 3 bases and J by 1 base, leaving 12 bases between them. The CDR3 region is CASSDSTVSNTEAFF. In DNA form, the CDR3 reads TGTGCCAGCAGTGATAGCACGGTTTCGAACACTGAAGCTTTCTTT.

This rearrangement joins TRBV4-1 to TRBJ2-5; TRBD1 aligns across 7 bases. The J call is uncertain, as TRBJ2-7 better fits the DNA end. The CDR3 has 14 residues. Per germline, CDR1 MGHRA and CDR2 YSYEKL. For the CDR3, the DNA is TGCGCCAGCAGCCAAGGGACAGGTCTCTACGAGCAGTACTTC. Translated, it gives CASSQGTGLYEQYF.